These 4 T cell receptor beta chains share one sample of origin, sequenced in a study of cytomegalovirus exposure and HLA in healthy donors (dated by TCRdb to between 2016 and 2019). Receptors were amplified or captured by the immunoSEQ multiplex PCR assay. For the multiplex PCR, a mixture combining 60 forward primers for TCR Vbeta segments and 13 reverse primers for TCR Jbeta segments was used. As stored in TCRdb, this immuneACCESS dataset retains in-frame rearrangements with V and J assigned. A fraction of the clones does not appear; measured against another copy, unresolved V genes explain less than half of the discrepancy, and the remainder lacks a known reason. The sample profile shows 150,000 to 200,000 clones; over 60% of them were found once. The top ten constitute approximately 2.4% of the sample. Material for sequencing was PBMCs. The receptor set was obtained from a woman aged 45 to 65 in good health and CMV-seronegative.

V is TRBV6-5 and J is TRBJ1-2; D not certain. The ends were cut back, 7 bases at V and 1 base at J, with 10 bases in the middle. The CDR3 has 13 amino acids. Germline CDR1 and CDR2: MNHEY and SVGAGI. The CDR3 here is CASTIGSNYGYTF. CDR3 nucleotides: TGTGCCAGCACCATAGGGAGTAACTATGGCTACACCTTC.

This clone was picked up a small number of times. The chain recombines TRBV5-4 with TRBJ2-7; D is perhaps TRBD2 (7 bases). The ends were cut back, 4 bases at V and 7 bases at J, with 18 bases in the middle. Per germline, CDR1 SGHNT and CDR2 YYREEE (reference sequence). CDR3 size: 14 residues. The chain's CDR3 is CASSPGGGAGEQYF. The CDR3 bases are TGTGCCAGCAGCCCCGGAGGGGGGGCCGGGGAGCAGTACTTC.

The chain couples TRBV5-1 to TRBJ1-2, with D possibly being TRBD1 (6 bases). Germline V gives CDR1 SGHRS, CDR2 YFSETQ. Trimming stripped 3 bases from V and 3 bases from J, with 15 bases between. The CDR3 is 15 amino acids. In nucleotides, the CDR3 is TGCGCCAGCAGCTCGACTTTGGACAGCCACTATGGCTACACCTTC. Translated: CASSSTLDSHYGYTF.

The chain joins TRBV19 to TRBJ2-7; 10 bases line up with TRBD1. The length of the CDR3 is 15 residues. V lost 4 bases to trimming and J lost 2 bases; unmatched junction nucleotides: 5. Germline V gene sequence: CDR1 LNHDA, CDR2 SQIVND (reference sequence). The CDR3: CASSTRQGAPYEQYF. The CDR3 DNA reads TGTGCCAGTAGTACCCGACAGGGGGCGCCCTACGAGCAGTACTTC.